This entry lists 10 T cell receptor beta chains sequenced from one sample in a study of cytomegalovirus exposure and HLA in healthy donors. The PCR ran on 60 Vbeta and 13 Jbeta primers. Clones were sequenced by immunoSEQ multiplex PCR, and TCRdb holds only the in-frame ones, with some missing. The sample yields over 50,000 clones, over 75% seen once. Input material: PBMCs. These receptors were taken from a man between 18 and 29 years old in good health and CMV-seronegative.

This chain uses TRBV9 with TRBJ1-6, with a tentative D call TRBD1 (5 bases). Per germline, CDR1 SGDLS and CDR2 YYNGEE. The CDR3 runs to 15 residues. V lost 0 bases and J 6 bases, leaving 10 bases between the germline ends. The chain's CDR3 is CASSVADMGNSPLHF. The DNA for the CDR3 is TGTGCCAGCAGCGTAGCGGACATGGGTAATTCACCCCTCCACTTT.

The chain's CDR3 is CASSQEDPLATHEQFF. Written as DNA, the CDR3 is TGCGCCAGCAGCCAGGAGGACCCACTAGCTACCCATGAGCAGTTCTTC. J is TRBJ2-1 and V is TRBV5-1, with D perhaps TRBD2 (6 bases). Germline assignment: CDR1 SGHRS and CDR2 YFSETQ. Trimming shortened V by 4 bases and J by 8 bases, and 22 bases separated the two germline ends. The CDR3 is 16 amino acids.

The genes are TRBV28 and TRBJ2-2, with D perhaps TRBD1 (5 bases). Germline lookup yields CDR1 MDHEN and CDR2 SYDVKM. V gave up 6 bases and J gave up 2 bases, with 10 bases separating them. This CDR3 has 14 residues. As DNA, the CDR3 is TGTGCCAGCAGACACCAGGGAAACACCGGGGAGCTGTTTTTT. Protein sequence: CASRHQGNTGELFF.

The sample holds one count of this clone. The rearrangement links TRBV6-5 to TRBJ2-1, with TRBD2 matching 13 bases. The CDR3 has 15 amino acids. After removal of 5 bases from V and 4 bases from J, the junction contained 2 bases not matched to a gene. The germline CDR1 and CDR2 sequences are MNHEY and SVGAGI. The CDR3 nucleotides read TGTGCCAGCAGTCAGGGACTAGCGGGGTACAATGAGCAGTTCTTC. Translating gives CASSQGLAGYNEQFF.

The J gene is TRBJ2-3, the V gene TRBV20-1; the D gene is possibly TRBD2 (6 bases). Germline V gives CDR1 DFQATT, CDR2 SNEGSKA (reference sequence). The CDR3 covers 11 residues. V gave up 5 bases and J gave up 5 bases, with 8 bases separating them. CDR3 in amino acids: CSARAGDTQYF. The CDR3 DNA reads TGCAGTGCTCGAGCGGGAGATACGCAGTATTTT.

V and J are TRBV4-2 and TRBJ2-1; 12 nucleotides line up with TRBD2. Germline V lookup: CDR1 LGHNA, CDR2 YNFKEQ. Trimming removed 0 bases from V and 5 bases from J; junction bases left unmatched: 2. This CDR3 region has 16 residues. The CDR3 DNA reads as TGTGCCAGCAGCCAAGAGCTAGCGGGGGGGCACAATGAGCAGTTCTTC. Amino acid sequence: CASSQELAGGHNEQFF.

The CDR3 loop is CASSYSQDLNYGYTF. The CDR3 DNA sequence: TGTGCCAGCAGTTACTCACAGGACCTTAACTATGGCTACACCTTC. V usage is TRBV6-6 and J usage is TRBJ1-2; a possible D gene is TRBD1 (5 bases). CDR1 and CDR2 from the germline V gene are MNHNY and SVGAGI (reference sequence). With 0 bases removed from V and 1 base from J, the gap between germline ends came to 9 bases. This CDR3 region has 15 residues.

The chain couples TRBV11-3 to TRBJ1-1, with TRBD1 matching 8 bases. CDR1 is SGHNT and CDR2 is YENEEA in the germline V gene. This CDR3 contains 12 residues. The ends lost 8 bases at V and 8 bases at J; junction bases unmatched: 7. The CDR3 DNA sequence: TGTGCCAGCGGCTCAGGGGGCGCCGAAGCTTTCTTT. Amino acids: CASGSGGAEAFF.

CDR3 sequence (DNA): TGTGCCAGCAGTCCGAGGGACAGGGAATACGAGCAGTACTTC. Its protein product is CASSPRDREYEQYF. The V and J genes are TRBV28 and TRBJ2-7, with 9 bases lining up with TRBD1. The germline V gene has CDR1 MDHEN and CDR2 SYDVKM. The V gene end was trimmed by 5 bases and the J gene end by 4 bases; junction bases not matched to a gene: 6. The CDR3 runs to 14 residues.

The chain couples TRBV9 to TRBJ2-2, with D perhaps matching TRBD2 (5 bases). The germline CDR1 and CDR2 sequences are SGDLS and YYNGEE. V gave up 3 bases and J gave up 4 bases, with 10 bases separating them. The CDR3 loop spans 14 amino acids. CDR3 nucleotide sequence: TGTGCCAGCAGCGCACCTACTAGCACCGGGGAGCTGTTTTTT. This codes for CASSAPTSTGELFF.